The rows below give T cell receptor beta chains drawn from one sample of a study of blood T cell repertoires in COVID-19. Produced via immunoSEQ multiplex PCR; TCRdb's table is partial and in-frame only. The sample has over 80,000 clones; 65% to 85% are singletons. The sample taken for sequencing was peripheral blood. The receptors were gathered from a woman aged 55-69 years with acute or convalescent COVID-19. Each CDR3 is given with its conserved first and last residue. D genes are given only for firm matches. For some rows the clone size is stated as once, few or many, or as a class when expanded; others skip it.

D: TRBD2
J: TRBJ2-2
V: TRBV7-3
size: -
CDR3: CASSDGTRGNTGELFF
DNA: TGTGCCAGCAGCGATGGGACTAGAGGGAACACCGGGGAGCTGTTTTTT

D: -
J: TRBJ2-7
V: TRBV11-2
size: -
CDR3: CASSPPTRPYEQYF
DNA: TGTGCCAGCAGCCCGCCGACTAGACCCTACGAGCAGTACTTC

D: TRBD2
J: TRBJ2-7
V: TRBV7-2
size: -
CDR3: CASSPLGRLAGGPSYEQYF
DNA: TGTGCCAGCAGCCCCCTGGGCCGCCTAGCGGGAGGGCCTTCCTACGAGCAGTACTTC

D: -
J: TRBJ2-2
V: TRBV5-4
size: -
CDR3: CASSLRRETGELFF
DNA: TGTGCCAGCAGCTTGAGGAGGGAAACCGGGGAGCTGTTTTTT

D: -
J: TRBJ1-3
V: TRBV7-9
size: -
CDR3: CASSSRGIEGNTIYF
DNA: TGTGCCAGCAGTTCCCGGGGTATAGAAGGAAACACCATATATTTT

D: TRBD1
J: TRBJ1-4
V: TRBV6-2/TRBV6-3
size: -
CDR3: CASSKGARNEKLFF
DNA: TGTGCCAGCAGTAAGGGGGCAAGGAATGAAAAACTGTTTTTT

D: -
J: TRBJ1-2
V: TRBV5-6
size: -
CDR3: CASSFRQAINYGYTF
DNA: TGTGCCAGCAGCTTCCGACAGGCTATTAACTATGGCTACACCTTC

D: -
J: TRBJ2-5
V: TRBV5-8
size: -
CDR3: CASSLGGRGLETQYF
DNA: TGTGCCAGCAGCTTGGGTGGCAGGGGTTTAGAGACCCAGTACTTC

D: TRBD1
J: TRBJ1-6
V: TRBV19
size: -
CDR3: CASSAPGQGASPLHF
DNA: TGTGCCAGTAGTGCCCCCGGACAGGGGGCTTCACCCCTCCACTTT

D: TRBD1
J: TRBJ1-4
V: TRBV7-9
size: -
CDR3: CASSLIGRGHEKLFF
DNA: TGTGCCAGCAGCTTAATCGGCAGGGGGCATGAAAAACTGTTTTTT

D: TRBD2
J: TRBJ2-1
V: TRBV5-6
size: -
CDR3: CASSSMTSGLGREQFF
DNA: TGTGCCAGCAGCTCGATGACTAGCGGGCTAGGTAGAGAGCAGTTCTTC

D: -
J: TRBJ1-2
V: TRBV3-1/TRBV3-2
size: -
CDR3: CASSQAFRASNYGYTF
DNA: TGTGCCAGCAGCCAAGCTTTCAGGGCGAGTAACTATGGCTACACCTTC

D: -
J: TRBJ2-5
V: TRBV11-3
size: -
CDR3: CASSLGRRGGETQYF
DNA: TGTGCCAGCAGCTTAGGGCGCAGGGGTGGAGAGACCCAGTACTTC

D: TRBD1
J: TRBJ1-2
V: TRBV28
size: -
CDR3: CASGTGTFGYTF
DNA: TGTGCCAGCGGGACAGGGACGTTTGGCTACACCTTC

D: TRBD2
J: TRBJ2-1
V: TRBV7-9
size: few
CDR3: CASSLSGGYNEQFF
DNA: TGTGCCAGCAGCTTAAGCGGGGGGTACAATGAGCAGTTCTTC

D: -
J: TRBJ2-7
V: TRBV7-9
size: few
CDR3: CASSLDNRVLYF
DNA: TGTGCCAGCAGCTTAGACAACAGGGTCTTGTACTTC

D: TRBD1
J: TRBJ1-2
V: TRBV18
size: once
CDR3: CASSQTGEYGYTF
DNA: TGTGCCAGCTCACAGACAGGGGAGTATGGCTACACCTTC

D: TRBD1
J: TRBJ1-6
V: TRBV19
size: -
CDR3: CASRTGGGNNSPLHF
DNA: TGTGCCAGTAGGACAGGGGGCGGGAATAATTCACCCCTCCACTTT

D: TRBD1
J: TRBJ1-2
V: TRBV6-6
size: -
CDR3: CASRALDRGNGYTF
DNA: TGTGCCAGCAGGGCGCTCGACAGGGGCAATGGCTACACCTTC